The 27 T cell receptor beta chains in this list originate from one sample, sequenced in a study of blood T cell repertoires in COVID-19. TCRdb's table, derived via immunoSEQ multiplex PCR, lists solely in-frame clones and lacks some. The sample has some 80,000 clones, roughly 84% seen once. The sample was peripheral blood. The receptors derive from a human donor in a cohort sampled during active COVID-19.

This clone was seen just once. The CDR3: CASSPPRLAGKETQYF. CDR3 in DNA: TGTGCCAGCAGTCCTCCCAGACTAGCGGGAAAAGAGACCCAGTACTTC. V is TRBV3-1 (or the pseudogene TRBV3-2) and J is TRBJ2-5; 11 nucleotides match TRBD2. This CDR3 is built from 16 residues. Losses at the gene ends were 6 bases for V and 3 bases for J; bases not matched to a gene: 9. Per germline, CDR1 LGHDT and CDR2 YNNKEL (reference sequence).

The genes are TRBV3-1 (or the pseudogene TRBV3-2) and TRBJ2-2; D not certain. Per germline, CDR1 LGHDT and CDR2 YNNKEL (reference sequence). The CDR3 is made up of 13 amino acids. Trimming cost V 4 bases and J 5 bases, with 8 bases left between them. The CDR3 sequence is CASSRVLTGELFF. The DNA of the CDR3 is TGTGCCAGCAGCCGTGTATTGACCGGGGAGCTGTTTTTT.

The chain links TRBV29-1 to TRBJ1-1, with TRBD1 identical over 9 bases. This CDR3 is built from 13 residues. Losses at the gene ends were 6 bases for V and 4 bases for J; bases not matched to a gene: 6. In germline, CDR1 is SQVTM, CDR2 ANQGSEA. CDR3 sequence: CSVQTGGITEAFF. Written as DNA, the CDR3 is TGCAGCGTCCAGACAGGGGGTATCACTGAAGCTTTCTTT.

Remarks on this clone: The identical CDR3 is also encoded by other nucleotide sequences in the sample. The chain recombines TRBV19 with TRBJ1-1; the D is unclear. The CDR3 loop spans 15 amino acids. Deletions cut 1 base from V and 3 bases from J, with 12 bases between. Germline loops: CDR1 LNHDA, CDR2 SQIVND (reference sequence). The DNA of the CDR3 is TGTGCCAGTAGTATAGGGTCGGGTAGCGACACTGAAGCTTTCTTT. Protein product: CASSIGSGSDTEAFF.

The rearrangement links TRBV4-2 to TRBJ2-1; 9 bases agree with TRBD2. Germline V gene data show CDR1 as LGHNA and CDR2 as YNFKEQ. The CDR3 is made up of 16 amino acids. V gave up 0 bases and J gave up 6 bases; unmatched junction bases: 6. As DNA, the CDR3 is TGTGCCAGCAGCCAAGATGGGGGCGGGGGGGCCAATGAGCAGTTCTTC. This translates into CASSQDGGGGANEQFF.

The gene calls are TRBV6-4 and TRBJ1-1; weak D call: TRBD1 (5 bases). The V gene lost 1 base and the J gene lost 4 bases, with 16 bases spanning the gap. Looked up from germline, CDR1 is MRHNA and CDR2 is SNTAGT. CDR3 size: 16 residues. This CDR3 is CASSDLKGIEGTEAFF. The DNA of the CDR3 is TGTGCCAGCAGTGACTTAAAGGGGATCGAAGGCACTGAAGCTTTCTTT.

This sequence joins TRBV24-1 and TRBJ1-5, with D maybe TRBD1 (5 bases). The CDR3 spans 14 residues. Germline V gene lookup returns CDR1 KGHDR and CDR2 SFDVKD. V was clipped by 7 bases and J by 0 bases, with 9 bases between them. CDR3 in DNA: TGTGCCACCAGGGCCCAGGGTAGCAATCAGCCCCAGCATTTT. Its translation is CATRAQGSNQPQHF.

The V call is TRBV3-1 (or the pseudogene TRBV3-2), the J call TRBJ2-5, with 9 bases fitting TRBD1. This CDR3 region has 16 residues. Germline assignment: CDR1 LGHDT and CDR2 YNNKEL (reference sequence). J lost 2 bases, V lost 2 bases, and 6 bases had no gene match. CDR3 protein: CASSQRRDRGQETQYF. CDR3 DNA sequence: TGTGCCAGCAGCCAAAGACGAGACAGGGGGCAAGAGACCCAGTACTTC.

The rearrangement links TRBV24-1 to TRBJ1-5; 9 bases line up with TRBD1. CDR3 length: 14 amino acids. The V gene end was trimmed by 4 bases and the J gene end by 7 bases; junction bases not matched to a gene: 4. Germline V gene sequence: CDR1 KGHDR, CDR2 SFDVKD. DNA of the CDR3: TGTGCCACCAGTGACGGGACAGGGTACCAGCCCCAGCATTTT. Translation: CATSDGTGYQPQHF.

The chain couples TRBV3-1 (or the pseudogene TRBV3-2) to TRBJ2-2; D is undetermined. Germline-derived CDR1 and CDR2 are LGHDT and YNNKEL (reference sequence). V was clipped by 4 bases and J by 1 base, with 13 bases between them. The CDR3 is 16 amino acids. The CDR3 protein is CASSRVWQENTGELFF. The DNA of the CDR3 is TGTGCCAGCAGCCGCGTGTGGCAGGAGAACACCGGGGAGCTGTTTTTT.

This rearrangement joins TRBV11-2 to TRBJ2-6; D not certain. The V gene's germline CDR1 is SGHAT and CDR2 FQNNGV. This CDR3 region has 19 residues. V lost 1 base and J 0 bases, leaving 16 bases between the germline ends. CDR3 DNA sequence: TGTGCCAGCAGCTTAGGCGCGAAAGCTTCCTACTCTGGGGCCAACGTCCTGACTTTC. This codes for CASSLGAKASYSGANVLTF.

The chain recombines TRBV12-5 with TRBJ2-1; no definite D call. Between the trimmed V and J ends, which lost 5 bases and 5 bases, there was a span of 7 bases. Germline assignment: CDR1 LGHNT and CDR2 FRNRAP. This CDR3 is 12 amino acids long. The CDR3 nucleotides are TGTGCTAGTGGTCGACATGACAATGAGCAGTTCTTC. Translated, it gives CASGRHDNEQFF.

The rearrangement uses TRBV7-9 and TRBJ2-1; D is possibly TRBD1 (5 bases). The CDR3 has 13 amino acids. V lost 5 bases and J 3 bases, leaving 8 bases between the germline ends. Germline V gives CDR1 SEHNR, CDR2 FQNEAQ (reference sequence). The CDR3, as DNA: TGTGCCAGCAGCAAAGACAGCTACAATGAGCAGTTCTTC. Translating it yields CASSKDSYNEQFF.

V is TRBV16 and J is TRBJ1-2; no clear D. CDR1 KGHSY and CDR2 FQNENV come from the germline V gene. The CDR3 consists of 14 residues. Trimming removed 0 bases at V and 8 bases at J, with 13 bases between. The CDR3 DNA follows: TGTGCCAGCAGCCAATCTTTCGGAGTGACCGGCTACACCTTC. The encoded protein is CASSQSFGVTGYTF.

J is TRBJ2-7 and V is TRBV21-1; TRBD2 was called by the table and not checked on the DNA. TRBV21-1 is noted as a pseudogene. The CDR3 covers 14 residues. This CDR3 is CASSFSSGKYEQYF. The CDR3 DNA reads TGTGCCAGCAGCTTCTCATCCGGGAAATACGAGCAGTACTTC.

The rearrangement uses TRBV11-2 and TRBJ1-2; 9 nucleotides match TRBD1. Trimming cost V 7 bases and J 1 base; bases outside gene matches: 7. CDR1 and CDR2 from the germline V gene are SGHAT and FQNNGV. CDR3 length: 15 amino acids. Here the CDR3 DNA reads TGTGCCAGCAACCCGACAGGGGGACTTAACTATGGCTACACCTTC. Its translation: CASNPTGGLNYGYTF.

The CDR3, as DNA: TGCGCCAGCAGCTTGTTCCCAGAACAAGAGACCCAGTACTTC. Translating gives CASSLFPEQETQYF. This chain links TRBV5-1 with TRBJ2-5; unclear D gene. Germline CDR1 SGHRS, CDR2 YFSETQ. There are 14 residues in the CDR3. V was trimmed by 1 base and J by 2 bases, leaving 9 bases between them.

This clone was recorded only once. J is TRBJ2-7 and V is TRBV5-6; 9 nucleotides align to TRBD2. V shed 6 bases, J shed 2 bases, and the junction held 9 bases outside the gene matches. CDR3 length equals 15 residues. CDR1 is SGHDT, CDR2 YYEEEE, per germline. The CDR3 DNA reads as TGTGCCAGCACCCCAGGGCTAGCGGGGCCCTACGAGCAGTACTTC. Its translation: CASTPGLAGPYEQYF. Supplemented by reference TRBV5-6 and TRBJ2-7, the full variable domain reads DAGVTQSPTHLIKTRGQQVTLRCSPKSGHDTVSWYQQALGQGPQFIFQYYEEEERQRGNFPDRFSGHQFPNYSSELNVNALLLGDSALYLCASTPGLAGPYEQYFGPGTRLTVT.

This rearrangement joins TRBV2 to TRBJ1-4, with 8 bases that match TRBD1. V trimming: 7 bases; J trimming: 1 base; junction bases outside the gene matches: 5. Germline-derived CDR1 and CDR2 are SNHLY and FYNNEI. There are 15 residues in the CDR3. CDR3 sequence reads: CASKKQGVTNEKLFF. As DNA, the CDR3 is TGTGCCAGCAAGAAACAGGGGGTAACTAATGAAAAACTGTTTTTT.

The chain's CDR3 is CASSPTGVTEAFF. The CDR3 DNA sequence: TGTGCCAGCTCACCCACAGGGGTGACTGAAGCTTTCTTT. V gene TRBV18 combines with J gene TRBJ1-1; the match to TRBD1 covers 7 bases. The CDR3 contains 13 residues. Germline V gene sequence: CDR1 KGHSH, CDR2 LQKENI. Losses at the gene ends were 3 bases for V and 5 bases for J; bases not matched to a gene: 3. Using reference TRBV18 and TRBJ1-1 for the parts outside the CDR3, the full variable domain is NAGVMQNPRHLVRRRGQEARLRCSPMKGHSHVYWYRQLPEEGLKFMVYLQKENIIDESGMPKERFSAEFPKEGPSILRIQQVVRGDSAAYFCASSPTGVTEAFFGQGTRLTVV.

This sequence joins TRBV7-3 and TRBJ2-7; 7 nucleotides agree with TRBD2. The CDR3 totals 13 residues. With 1 base clipped from V and 8 bases from J, the junction kept 5 bases outside the gene matches. Germline CDR1 SGHTA, CDR2 FQGTGA. The CDR3 loop reads CASSLRPAGKQYF. The DNA for the CDR3 is TGTGCCAGCAGCTTAAGGCCAGCGGGAAAGCAGTACTTC.

Only one count was recorded for this clone. The chain uses TRBV7-8 and TRBJ2-2, with 8 nucleotides matching TRBD2. The CDR3 is 16 residues long. V lost 5 bases and J lost 4; bases outside the gene matches: 9. CDR1 is SGHVS, CDR2 FQNEAQ, per germline. Here the CDR3 reads CASSILAGRATGELFF. The CDR3 coding sequence is TGTGCCAGCAGCATTTTAGCGGGAAGGGCCACCGGGGAGCTGTTTTTT. Full variable domain (rest looked up from reference TRBV7-8 and TRBJ2-2): GAGVSQSPRYKVAKRGQDVALRCDPISGHVSLFWYQQALGQGPEFLTYFQNEAQLDKSGLPSDRFFAERPEGSVSTLKIQRTQQEDSAVYLCASSILAGRATGELFFGEGSRLTVL.

This clone was seen once. The chain carries TRBV5-1 and TRBJ2-3; weak D call: TRBD2 (6 bases). Trimming took off 0 bases at V and 1 base at J, with 9 bases between the two ends. Germline CDR1 SGHRS, CDR2 YFSETQ. The CDR3 has 15 residues. The CDR3 nucleotides read TGCGCCAGCAGCTTGGAGGGACTTCGCACAGATACGCAGTATTTT. Encoded protein: CASSLEGLRTDTQYF. The full variable domain, rest sourced from reference TRBV5-1 and TRBJ2-3, is KAGVTQTPRYLIKTRGQQVTLSCSPISGHRSVSWYQQTPGQGLQFLFEYFSETQRNKGNFPGRFSGRQFSNSRSEMNVSTLELGDSALYLCASSLEGLRTDTQYFGPGTRLTVL.

The chain couples TRBV30 to TRBJ2-7; no firm D call. The CDR3 length is 13 residues. Germline V gene sequence: CDR1 GTSNPN, CDR2 SVGIG (reference sequence). V was shortened by 2 bases and J by 1 base, with 9 bases between the two germline ends. Written as DNA, the CDR3 is TGTGCCTGGAGTAGAGGAGAATCCTACGAGCAGTACTTC. It encodes CAWSRGESYEQYF.

This chain joins TRBV7-2 and TRBJ1-1; D might be TRBD1 (6 bases). Trimming left V 5 bases short and J 5 bases short, with 18 bases between. Germline V CDR1 and CDR2: SGHTA, FQGNSA. This CDR3 spans 15 amino acids. This CDR3 reads CASSKSGRGRTEAFF. The CDR3 DNA follows: TGTGCCAGCAGCAAATCGGGGCGGGGGCGTACTGAAGCTTTCTTT.

J is TRBJ1-5 and V is TRBV2; TRBD1 is a possible D gene (5 bases). This CDR3 is 13 amino acids long. From germline, CDR1 is SNHLY and CDR2 FYNNEI. V was cut by 7 bases and J by 4 bases, with 11 bases left in between. In nucleotides, the CDR3 is TGTGCCAGCACTGCAGGGCCTAATCAGCCCCAGCATTTT. Translated: CASTAGPNQPQHF.

This clone came up a few times. The rearrangement links TRBV2 to TRBJ2-2; D uncertain. CDR1 is SNHLY and CDR2 is FYNNEI in the germline V gene. CDR3 size: 13 residues. V lost 6 bases to trimming and J lost 2 bases, with 7 bases between them. The CDR3 sequence: CASSEPNTGELFF. CDR3 DNA sequence: TGTGCCAGCAGCGAGCCCAACACCGGGGAGCTGTTTTTT.